This T cell receptor beta chain emerged from a study of control samples from healthy donors and cancer patients. Germline V gene sequence: CDR1 SGDLS, CDR2 YYNGEE. Trimming removed 4 bases from V and 5 bases from J; junction bases left unmatched: 12. The CDR3 has 18 amino acids. Libraries were prepared by immunoSEQ multiplex PCR; TCRdb keeps only in-frame clonotypes and omits some of them. The sample holds 150,000 or so clones, roughly 93% seen once. Input material: blood. The V call is TRBV9, the J call TRBJ2-5, with 15 bases lining up with TRBD2. This TCR was recovered from a man aged 18-30 years in good health. CDR3 sequence: CASSPQGTSGRFWETQYF. The CDR3 DNA sequence: TGTGCCAGCAGCCCCCAAGGGACTAGCGGGAGGTTCTGGGAGACCCAGTACTTC.